Below, one T cell receptor (beta chain) is given with its context. Its antigen is currently unknown. Germline V CDR1 and CDR2: MGHRA, YSYEKL. V shed 2 bases and J shed 0 bases, with 16 bases lying between them. The CDR3 sequence is 17 residues long. The repertoire was sequenced with immunoSEQ multiplex PCR; TCRdb's copy has only in-frame clones and lacks some. The sample contains more than 20,000 clones, approximately 70% of which appear only once. Blood sampling took place at baseline, cycle 4 day 1, and cycle 7 day 1. This record belongs to a study of OX40 agonist ivuxolimab in advanced cancers. Overall study results and limits: Low normalized clonal expansion also occurred in some nonresponding patients.

The sequenced sample was CD4+ or CD8+ T cells sorted from blood, obtained in a trial of the OX40 agonist ivuxolimab. This receptor was obtained from an adult with an advanced solid tumor such as melanoma, head and neck, liver or kidney cancer. The V call is TRBV4-1, the J call TRBJ2-5; D is possibly TRBD1 (6 bases). The CDR3 DNA follows: TGCGCCAGCAGCCAAAGAAAGCTTACAGGGAACCAAGAGACCCAGTACTTC. Translating it yields CASSQRKLTGNQETQYF.